Sequencing of this TCR beta chain was carried out in a study of blood T cell repertoires in COVID-19. As for the study in general: The samples span acute and convalescent COVID-19 from the United States, Italy and Spain. PBMCs, B-cell-depleted T cells, or T cells were the source of the cDNA or gDNA that made up the material.

Original methodology: Scientists estimated how many nucleated cells there were by amplifying reference gene primers. Using immunoSEQ multiplex PCR, the repertoire was profiled, and TCRdb retains in-frame clones only, with some absent. That table is the source of V, J and clone size, and D and trimming were worked out from the DNA. The table shows around 87,000 clones, with approximately 77% occurring only once. This CDR3 is 13 amino acids long. CDR1 is SGHNT, CDR2 YYREEE, per germline (reference sequence). Trimming stripped 4 bases from V and 6 bases from J, with 13 bases between. This clonotype was obtained from an elderly woman with acute or convalescent COVID-19. The sequenced sample consisted of peripheral blood. The chain has TRBV5-4 and TRBJ1-2; tentatively, D is TRBD1 (5 bases). CDR3 nucleotide sequence: TGTGCCAGCAGCCATTCGGGAGGGGATGGCTACACCTTC. Protein product: CASSHSGGDGYTF.